These 3 T cell receptor beta chains came from one sample sequenced in a study of T cells of healthy individuals. TCRdb re-called the 5' RACE reads through MiXCR, storing one row per CDR3 protein. Here the sample spans tens of thousands of distinct CDR3 sequences, about 16% being singletons. These receptors were taken from a human donor in good health.

Ten or more counts support this clonotype. This rearrangement joins TRBV14 to TRBJ2-7; D remains unclear. This CDR3 is 13 amino acids long. Per germline, CDR1 SGHDN and CDR2 FVKESK. V shed 0 bases and J shed 6 bases, with 9 bases lying between them. CDR3 sequence reads: CASSQEPRSEQYF. The CDR3 region has the DNA TGTGCCAGCAGCCAAGAGCCCCGCTCCGAGCAGTACTTC.

This clonotype was seen a few times. J is TRBJ1-5 and V is TRBV6-2 or TRBV6-3, with 8 bases fitting TRBD1. Germline lookup yields CDR1 MNHEY and CDR2 SVGEGT. CDR3 length: 17 amino acids. The J segment lost 11 bases and the V segment lost 7 bases, leaving 22 bases of the junction unmatched. In nucleotides, the CDR3 is TGTGCCAGCACCCAACGGCCGGGGACAGGTGGGGAATGGGCCCAGCATTTT. Residues: CASTQRPGTGGEWAQHF.

The chain has TRBV27 and TRBJ2-3; 9 nucleotides match TRBD2. This CDR3 contains 14 residues. The germline V gene encodes CDR1 MNHEY and CDR2 SMNVEV (reference sequence). V lost 5 bases to trimming and J lost 5 bases; unmatched junction nucleotides: 5. CDR3 region: CASSPQLAGDTQYF. In DNA, the CDR3 is TGTGCCAGCAGTCCCCAACTAGCGGGAGATACGCAGTATTTT.